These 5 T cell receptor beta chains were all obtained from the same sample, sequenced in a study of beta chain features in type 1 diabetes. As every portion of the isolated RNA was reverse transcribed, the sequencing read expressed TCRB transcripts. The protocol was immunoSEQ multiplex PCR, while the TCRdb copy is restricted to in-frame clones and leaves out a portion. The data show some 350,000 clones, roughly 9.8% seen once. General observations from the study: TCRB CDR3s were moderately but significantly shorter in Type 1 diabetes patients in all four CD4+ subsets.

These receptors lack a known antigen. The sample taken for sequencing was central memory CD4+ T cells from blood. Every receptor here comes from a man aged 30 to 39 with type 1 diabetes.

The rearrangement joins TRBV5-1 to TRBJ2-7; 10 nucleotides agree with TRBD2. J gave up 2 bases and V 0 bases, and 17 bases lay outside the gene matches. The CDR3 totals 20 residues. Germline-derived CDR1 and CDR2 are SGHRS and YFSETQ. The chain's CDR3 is CASSLAFPGRRTSGTYEQYF. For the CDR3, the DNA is TGCGCCAGCAGCTTGGCCTTTCCGGGACGGAGGACTAGCGGAACCTACGAGCAGTACTTC.

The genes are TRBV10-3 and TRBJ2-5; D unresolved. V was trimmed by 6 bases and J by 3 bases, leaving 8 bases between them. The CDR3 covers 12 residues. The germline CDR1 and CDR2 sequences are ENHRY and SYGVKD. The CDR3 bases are TGTGCCATCAGGAGTGGGGAAGAGACCCAGTACTTC. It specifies CAIRSGEETQYF.

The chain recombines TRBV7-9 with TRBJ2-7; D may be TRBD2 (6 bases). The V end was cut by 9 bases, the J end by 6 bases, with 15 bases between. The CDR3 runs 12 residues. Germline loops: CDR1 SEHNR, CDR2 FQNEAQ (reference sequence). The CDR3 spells CASSTQGLEQYF. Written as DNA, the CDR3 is TGTGCCAGTTCAACTCAGGGACTCGAGCAGTACTTC.

The DNA for the CDR3 is TGTGCCAGCAGCCAAGATACGGGGACTAGCGGGGAAGAGACCCAGTACTTC. This sequence encodes CASSQDTGTSGEETQYF. The chain is built from TRBV4-2 and TRBJ2-5; TRBD2 matches 13 bases. The J segment lost 3 bases and the V segment lost 0 bases, leaving 4 bases of the junction unmatched. CDR1 and CDR2 from the germline V gene are LGHNA and YNFKEQ. The CDR3 has 17 residues.

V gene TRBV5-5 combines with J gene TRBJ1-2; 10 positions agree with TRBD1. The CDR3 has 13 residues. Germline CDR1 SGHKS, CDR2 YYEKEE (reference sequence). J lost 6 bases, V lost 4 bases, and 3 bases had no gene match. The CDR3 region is CASSLGTGDGYTF. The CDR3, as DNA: TGTGCCAGCAGCCTCGGGACAGGGGATGGCTACACCTTC.